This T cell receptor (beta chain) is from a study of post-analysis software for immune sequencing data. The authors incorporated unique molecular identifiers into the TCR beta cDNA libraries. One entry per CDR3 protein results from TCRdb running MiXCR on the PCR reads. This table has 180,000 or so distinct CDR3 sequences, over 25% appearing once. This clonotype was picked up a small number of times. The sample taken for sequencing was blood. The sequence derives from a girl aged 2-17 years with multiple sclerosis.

The CDR3 loop is CSARSTGGYTF. CDR3 nucleotides: TGCAGTGCTAGATCGACAGGTGGCTACACCTTC. The chain is built from TRBV20-1 and TRBJ1-2; a weak D match, TRBD1 (6 bases). Germline CDR1 reads DFQATT; CDR2 reads SNEGSKA (reference sequence). The CDR3 covers 11 residues. Deletions cut 2 bases from V and 7 bases from J, with 8 bases between.